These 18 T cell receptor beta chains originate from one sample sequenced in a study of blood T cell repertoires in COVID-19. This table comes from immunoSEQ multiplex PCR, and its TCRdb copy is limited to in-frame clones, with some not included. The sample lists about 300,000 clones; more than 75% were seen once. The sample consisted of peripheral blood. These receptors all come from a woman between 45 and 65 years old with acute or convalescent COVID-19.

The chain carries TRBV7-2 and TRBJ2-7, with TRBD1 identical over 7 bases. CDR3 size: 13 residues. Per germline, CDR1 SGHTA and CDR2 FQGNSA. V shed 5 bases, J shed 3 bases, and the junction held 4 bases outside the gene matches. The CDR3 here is CASSGTVGYEQYF. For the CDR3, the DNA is TGTGCCAGCAGCGGGACAGTTGGCTACGAGCAGTACTTC.

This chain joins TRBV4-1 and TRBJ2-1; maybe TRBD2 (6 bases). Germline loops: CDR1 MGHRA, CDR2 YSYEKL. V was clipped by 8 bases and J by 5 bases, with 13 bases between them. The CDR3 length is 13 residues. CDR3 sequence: CASGRGQNNEQFF. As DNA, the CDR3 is TGCGCCAGCGGGCGGGGCCAAAACAATGAGCAGTTCTTC.

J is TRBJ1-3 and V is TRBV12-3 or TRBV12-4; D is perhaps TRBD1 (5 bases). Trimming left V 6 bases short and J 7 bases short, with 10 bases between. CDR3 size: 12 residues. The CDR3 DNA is TGTGCCAGCAGGGGGCCGCGCAACACCATATATTTT. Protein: CASRGPRNTIYF.

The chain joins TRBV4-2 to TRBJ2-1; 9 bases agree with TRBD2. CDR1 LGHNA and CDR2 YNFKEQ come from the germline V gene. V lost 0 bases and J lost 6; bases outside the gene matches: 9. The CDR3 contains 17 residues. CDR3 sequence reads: CASSQDLGGRASNEQFF. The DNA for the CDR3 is TGTGCCAGCAGCCAAGATCTTGGCGGGAGGGCTAGCAATGAGCAGTTCTTC.

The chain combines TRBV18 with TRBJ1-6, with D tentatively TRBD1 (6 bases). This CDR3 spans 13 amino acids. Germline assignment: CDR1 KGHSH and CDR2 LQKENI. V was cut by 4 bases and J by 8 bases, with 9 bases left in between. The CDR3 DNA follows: TGTGCCAGCTCACTACAGGGTCATTCACCCCTCCACTTT. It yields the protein CASSLQGHSPLHF.

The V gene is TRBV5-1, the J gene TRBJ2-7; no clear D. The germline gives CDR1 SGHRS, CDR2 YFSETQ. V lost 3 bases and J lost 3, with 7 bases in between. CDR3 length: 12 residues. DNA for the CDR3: TGCGCCAGCAGCTCACCAGGCTACGAGCAGTACTTC. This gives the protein CASSSPGYEQYF.

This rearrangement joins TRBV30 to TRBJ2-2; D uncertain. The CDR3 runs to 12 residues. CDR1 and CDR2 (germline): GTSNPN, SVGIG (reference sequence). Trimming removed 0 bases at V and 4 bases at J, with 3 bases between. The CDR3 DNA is TGTGCCTGGAGTGTCCGCACCGGGGAGCTGTTTTTT. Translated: CAWSVRTGELFF.

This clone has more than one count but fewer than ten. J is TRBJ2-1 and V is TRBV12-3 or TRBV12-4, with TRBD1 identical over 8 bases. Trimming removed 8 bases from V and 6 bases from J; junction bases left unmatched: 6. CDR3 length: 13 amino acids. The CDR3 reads CASRDRRINEQFF. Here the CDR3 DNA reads TGTGCCAGCCGGGACAGGAGAATCAATGAGCAGTTCTTC.

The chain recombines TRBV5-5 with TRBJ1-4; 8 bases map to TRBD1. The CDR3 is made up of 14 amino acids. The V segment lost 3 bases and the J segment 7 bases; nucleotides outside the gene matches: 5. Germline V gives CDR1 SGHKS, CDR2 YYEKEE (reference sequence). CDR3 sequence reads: CASSSTGAGEKLFF. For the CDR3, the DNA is TGTGCCAGCAGCTCGACAGGGGCAGGTGAAAAACTGTTTTTT.

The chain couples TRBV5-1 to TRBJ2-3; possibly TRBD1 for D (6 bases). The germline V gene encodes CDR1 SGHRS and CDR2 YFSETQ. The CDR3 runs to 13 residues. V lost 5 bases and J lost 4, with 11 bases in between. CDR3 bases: TGCGCCAGCAGAACAGGGTCTGCAGATACGCAGTATTTT. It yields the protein CASRTGSADTQYF.

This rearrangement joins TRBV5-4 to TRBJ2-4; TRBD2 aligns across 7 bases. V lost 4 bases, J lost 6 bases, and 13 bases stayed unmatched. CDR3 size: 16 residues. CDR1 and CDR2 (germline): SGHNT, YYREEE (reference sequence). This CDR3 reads CASSPAGAVYRNIQYF. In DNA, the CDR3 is TGTGCCAGCAGCCCGGCGGGAGCGGTCTATAGAAACATTCAGTACTTC.

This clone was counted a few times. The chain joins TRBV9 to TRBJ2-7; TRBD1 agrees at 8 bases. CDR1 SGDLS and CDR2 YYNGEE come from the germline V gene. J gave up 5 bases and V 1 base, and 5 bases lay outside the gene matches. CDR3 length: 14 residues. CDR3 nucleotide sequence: TGTGCCAGCAGCGTAACCGGGACAGGCGACGAGCAGTACTTC. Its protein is CASSVTGTGDEQYF. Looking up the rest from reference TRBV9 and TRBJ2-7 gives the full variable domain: DSGVTQTPKHLITATGQRVTLRCSPRSGDLSVYWYQQSLDQGLQFLIQYYNGEERAKGNILERFSAQQFPDLHSELNLSSLELGDSALYFCASSVTGTGDEQYFGPGTRLTVT.

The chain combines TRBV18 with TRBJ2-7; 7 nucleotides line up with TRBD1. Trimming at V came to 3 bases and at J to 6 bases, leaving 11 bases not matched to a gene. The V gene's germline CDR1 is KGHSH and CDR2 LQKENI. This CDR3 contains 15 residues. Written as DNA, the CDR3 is TGTGCCAGCTCACCGGCAGGGGGTGGTAAAGGCGAGCAGTACTTC. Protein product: CASSPAGGGKGEQYF.

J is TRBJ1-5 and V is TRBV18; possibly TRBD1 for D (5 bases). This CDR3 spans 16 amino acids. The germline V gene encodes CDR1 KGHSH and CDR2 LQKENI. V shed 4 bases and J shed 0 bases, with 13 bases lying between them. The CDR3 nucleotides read TGTGCCAGCTCACTTCACAGGAAAGGTAGCAATCAGCCCCAGCATTTT. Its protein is CASSLHRKGSNQPQHF. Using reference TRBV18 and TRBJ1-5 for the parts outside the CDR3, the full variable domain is NAGVMQNPRHLVRRRGQEARLRCSPMKGHSHVYWYRQLPEEGLKFMVYLQKENIIDESGMPKERFSAEFPKEGPSILRIQQVVRGDSAAYFCASSLHRKGSNQPQHFGDGTRLSIL.

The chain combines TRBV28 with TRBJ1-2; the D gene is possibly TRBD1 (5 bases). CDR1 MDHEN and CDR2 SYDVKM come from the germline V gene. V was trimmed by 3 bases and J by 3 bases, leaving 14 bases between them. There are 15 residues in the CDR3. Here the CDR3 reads CASSFMGGYYYGYTF. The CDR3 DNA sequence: TGTGCCAGCAGTTTCATGGGGGGTTATTACTATGGCTACACCTTC.

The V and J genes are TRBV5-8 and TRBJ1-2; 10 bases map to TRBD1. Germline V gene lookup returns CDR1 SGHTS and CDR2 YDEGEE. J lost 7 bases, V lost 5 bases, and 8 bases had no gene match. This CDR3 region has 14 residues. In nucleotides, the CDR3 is TGTGCCAGCAGTATGGACAGGGGGATGGGTGGCTACACCTTC. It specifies CASSMDRGMGGYTF.

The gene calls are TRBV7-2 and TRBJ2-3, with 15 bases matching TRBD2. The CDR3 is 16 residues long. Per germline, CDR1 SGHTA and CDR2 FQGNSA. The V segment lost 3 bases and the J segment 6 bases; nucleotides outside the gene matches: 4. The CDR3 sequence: CASSFGLAGGHDTQYF. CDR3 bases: TGTGCCAGCAGCTTTGGACTAGCGGGAGGGCATGATACGCAGTATTTT.

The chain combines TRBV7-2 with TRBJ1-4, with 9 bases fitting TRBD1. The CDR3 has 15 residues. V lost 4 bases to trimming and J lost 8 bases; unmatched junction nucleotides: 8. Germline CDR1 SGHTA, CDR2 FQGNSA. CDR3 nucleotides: TGTGCCAGCAGCTGGGACAGGGCTCCCGGGGAAAAACTGTTTTTT. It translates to CASSWDRAPGEKLFF.